What follows are 29 T cell receptor beta chains derived from one specimen sequenced in a study of cytomegalovirus exposure and HLA in healthy donors. 60 Vbeta and 13 Jbeta primers were used in PCR. Here immunoSEQ multiplex PCR was the method, and the copy in TCRdb shows in-frame clones only, minus some. The top ten clones hold 2.5% to 3.5% of a sample with over 100,000 clones, around three quarters of them seen once. The sequencing input was PBMCs. These receptors were taken from a woman in her twenties or thirties in good health and CMV-seropositive.

The gene calls are TRBV19 and TRBJ2-7; D not certain. Per germline, CDR1 LNHDA and CDR2 SQIVND (reference sequence). The CDR3 length is 11 residues. V lost 7 bases and J 4 bases, leaving 8 bases between the germline ends. The CDR3 region is CASIRDYEQYF. DNA for the CDR3: TGTGCCAGTATAAGAGATTACGAGCAGTACTTC.

This clone was picked up a small number of times. The J gene is TRBJ2-1, the V gene TRBV27; TRBD1 agrees at 7 bases. Germline V gives CDR1 MNHEY, CDR2 SMNVEV (reference sequence). V was clipped by 11 bases and J by 5 bases; unmatched bases: 15. The CDR3 is 15 amino acids. The CDR3 spells CASSKGAGLHNEQFF. CDR3 sequence (DNA): TGTGCCTCCTCCAAGGGGGCAGGCTTACACAATGAGCAGTTCTTC.

The CDR3 DNA is TGTGCCAGCAGTGATGTAGCGGGGAGCTCCTACAATGAGCAGTTCTTC. This codes for CASSDVAGSSYNEQFF. The chain couples TRBV6-1 to TRBJ2-1, with TRBD2 matching 8 bases. The ends lost 3 bases at V and 0 bases at J; junction bases unmatched: 4. CDR1 and CDR2 (germline): MNHNS, SASEGT. The CDR3 contains 16 residues.

This clone was recorded a few times. This rearrangement joins TRBV2 to TRBJ2-7, with D unresolved. Germline assignment: CDR1 SNHLY and CDR2 FYNNEI. Trimming stripped 6 bases from V and 7 bases from J, with 13 bases between. There are 12 residues in the CDR3. The DNA for the CDR3 is TGTGCCAGCAGCAGAGTATGGGCGGAGCAGTACTTC. This translates into CASSRVWAEQYF.

Here the CDR3 reads CASSPGGARDEQYF. The CDR3 DNA is TGTGCCAGCAGCCCCGGGGGGGCTAGGGACGAGCAGTACTTC. The rearrangement joins TRBV6-5 to TRBJ2-7; 8 nucleotides align to TRBD2. Germline lookup yields CDR1 MNHEY and CDR2 SVGAGI. J gave up 5 bases and V 6 bases, and 9 bases lay outside the gene matches. The CDR3 has 14 residues.

V and J are TRBV29-1 and TRBJ1-1; D is unclear. Germline-derived CDR1 and CDR2 are SQVTM and ANQGSEA. The CDR3 is 11 residues long. Trimming took 4 bases from V and 0 from J, leaving 3 bases between them. CDR3 nucleotide sequence: TGCAGCGTTGCGGTGAACACTGAAGCTTTCTTT. Translating gives CSVAVNTEAFF.

The V and J genes are TRBV4-1 and TRBJ2-7; the D gene is possibly TRBD2 (5 bases). This CDR3 has 15 residues. Deletions cut 4 bases from V and 6 bases from J, with 19 bases between. Germline V gene lookup returns CDR1 MGHRA and CDR2 YSYEKL. In nucleotides, the CDR3 is TGCGCCAGCAGCCCCTTGGCTGGGAGCGCGGGCGAGCAGTACTTC. Its translation is CASSPLAGSAGEQYF.

This clone was detected a few times. This chain links TRBV4-3 with TRBJ2-2; 8 positions agree with TRBD2. The CDR3 has 17 residues. In germline, CDR1 is LGHNA, CDR2 YSLEER. The junction had 12 bases not matched to a gene; V was cut back by 4 bases and J by 5 bases. The chain's CDR3 is CASSRGRAGGRTGELFF. DNA of the CDR3: TGCGCCAGCAGCCGGGGTCGGGCGGGGGGCCGAACCGGGGAGCTGTTTTTT.

V usage is TRBV29-1 and J usage is TRBJ2-3; tentative D call: TRBD1 (5 bases). Germline loops: CDR1 SQVTM, CDR2 ANQGSEA. V was cut by 1 base and J by 4 bases, with 9 bases left in between. The CDR3 loop spans 13 amino acids. In DNA form, the CDR3 reads TGCAGCGTTGAAGCTGACAGTTCAGATACGCAGTATTTT. Translation gives CSVEADSSDTQYF.

This clone was observed a few times. V usage is TRBV29-1 and J usage is TRBJ1-5; 7 bases are shared with TRBD1. Trimming at V came to 4 bases and at J to 5 bases, leaving 8 bases not matched to a gene. CDR1 and CDR2 (germline): SQVTM, ANQGSEA. The CDR3 extends over 14 amino acids. The CDR3, as DNA: TGCAGCGTTGCTCTCGGCAGGGGGGATCAGCCCCAGCATTTT. It is translated as CSVALGRGDQPQHF.

The rearrangement joins TRBV28 to TRBJ1-2; the D is unclear. CDR1 and CDR2 (germline): MDHEN, SYDVKM. Trimming removed 6 bases from V and 8 bases from J, with 13 bases in between. The CDR3 has 12 amino acids. CDR3 loop: CASRSGVKGYTF. CDR3 nucleotides: TGTGCCAGCAGGTCCGGGGTAAAGGGCTACACCTTC.

This clone has just a few counts. This chain uses TRBV5-4 with TRBJ2-2; 7 bases line up with TRBD1. V shed 6 bases and J 5 bases; nucleotides not matched to a gene: 10. Germline V CDR1 and CDR2: SGHNT, YYREEE (reference sequence). The CDR3 loop spans 15 amino acids. The CDR3 reads CASTEGQHMTGELFF. As DNA, the CDR3 is TGTGCCAGCACCGAGGGACAGCACATGACCGGGGAGCTGTTTTTT.

The V call is TRBV7-9, the J call TRBJ2-1, with D possibly TRBD1 on 6 matching bases. V was shortened by 3 bases and J by 5 bases, with 14 bases between the two germline ends. Germline V gene lookup returns CDR1 SEHNR and CDR2 FQNEAQ (reference sequence). This CDR3 contains 15 residues. The CDR3 nucleotides are TGTGCCAGCAGCTTGTTCAGGGGCGCGGACAATGAGCAGTTCTTC. Translation: CASSLFRGADNEQFF.

This chain joins TRBV7-6 and TRBJ2-7, with TRBD2 identical over 12 bases. This CDR3 is built from 16 residues. Trimming at V came to 5 bases and at J to 3 bases, leaving 8 bases not matched to a gene. Germline lookup yields CDR1 SGHVS and CDR2 FNYEAQ. The CDR3 bases are TGTGCCAGCAGCCCCCGGACTAGCGGGGAGAGCTACGAGCAGTACTTC. It codes for CASSPRTSGESYEQYF.

The rearrangement links TRBV9 to TRBJ1-4, with TRBD1 matching over 7 bases. The CDR3 runs to 13 residues. Germline V CDR1 and CDR2: SGDLS, YYNGEE. After removal of 7 bases from V and 5 bases from J, the junction contained 5 bases not matched to a gene. CDR3 in DNA: TGTGCCAGCCCGGGACAGCCAAATGAAAAACTGTTTTTT. As protein: CASPGQPNEKLFF.

The rearrangement uses TRBV7-3 and TRBJ2-7, with 7 bases that match TRBD2. J was trimmed by 2 bases and V by 2 bases; bases with no gene match: 0. The CDR3 spans 13 residues. CDR1 and CDR2 from the germline V gene are SGHTA and FQGTGA. The CDR3 nucleotides are TGTGCCAGCAGCTTAGCGGGGGCCTACGAGCAGTACTTC. Protein: CASSLAGAYEQYF.

This clone was counted only a few times. This chain joins TRBV2 and TRBJ1-2; 7 nucleotides align to TRBD1. V was pared by 6 bases and J by 2 bases, with 3 bases of the junction left unmatched. This CDR3 has 13 amino acids. Germline V CDR1 and CDR2: SNHLY, FYNNEI. The CDR3 reads CASSGTDNYGYTF. CDR3 in DNA: TGTGCCAGCAGCGGGACAGACAACTATGGCTACACCTTC.

The V call is TRBV27, the J call TRBJ1-2, with TRBD1 as a possible D gene (5 bases). The CDR3 sequence is 14 residues long. Germline V CDR1 and CDR2: MNHEY, SMNVEV (reference sequence). V dropped 6 bases and J dropped 5 bases, with 16 bases sitting between them. The CDR3 DNA reads TGTGCCAGCAGATACCGGGGGGAGGGATATGGCTACACCTTC. Its translation: CASRYRGEGYGYTF.

CDR3 sequence reads: CASSQEPGSGEQYF. Here the CDR3 DNA reads TGCGCCAGCAGCCAAGAGCCAGGGTCTGGCGAGCAGTACTTC. The rearrangement joins TRBV4-1 to TRBJ2-7; D perhaps matches TRBD1 (5 bases). CDR1 and CDR2 (germline): MGHRA, YSYEKL. The CDR3 contains 14 residues. Trimming took off 0 bases at V and 6 bases at J, with 12 bases between the two ends.

The V call is TRBV7-5, the J call TRBJ1-5; TRBD1, the D gene given by the table, was not confirmed from the DNA. TRBV7-5 corresponds to a pseudogene. The CDR3 loop spans 16 amino acids. The CDR3 region is CVRSHRTGGFGQPQHF. The CDR3, as DNA: TGTGTCAGAAGCCACCGGACAGGGGGGTTCGGTCAGCCCCAGCATTTT.

This clone was counted between two and nine times. The chain recombines TRBV18 with TRBJ2-3, with 9 bases matching TRBD1. CDR1 is KGHSH, CDR2 LQKENI, per germline. CDR3 length: 17 amino acids. V was pared by 2 bases and J by 6 bases, with 12 bases of the junction left unmatched. The CDR3, as DNA: TGTGCCAGCTCACCAAGGGGACAGGGTGTTATCGGGGATACGCAGTATTTT. It is translated as CASSPRGQGVIGDTQYF.

The chain carries TRBV19 and TRBJ1-2, with unresolved D. Between the trimmed V and J ends, which lost 3 bases and 2 bases, there was a span of 7 bases. CDR3 length equals 13 residues. Germline CDR1 reads LNHDA; CDR2 reads SQIVND (reference sequence). The CDR3 bases are TGTGCCAGTAGTATCAAGCTAAACTATGGCTACACCTTC. Protein: CASSIKLNYGYTF.

This chain joins TRBV4-1 and TRBJ2-1, with 8 bases identical to TRBD2. Trimming removed 4 bases from V and 3 bases from J; junction bases left unmatched: 5. This CDR3 has 15 amino acids. In germline, CDR1 is MGHRA, CDR2 YSYEKL. CDR3 residues: CASSPRSGGYNEQFF. The CDR3 nucleotides are TGCGCCAGCAGCCCCCGGAGCGGGGGCTACAATGAGCAGTTCTTC.

Regarding this clone: Distinct nucleotide sequences in the sample also encode this CDR3. This chain uses TRBV27 with TRBJ1-2; no clear D. The V gene lost 5 bases and the J gene lost 0 bases, with 16 bases spanning the gap. CDR1 and CDR2 (germline): MNHEY, SMNVEV (reference sequence). This CDR3 has 16 amino acids. The CDR3 loop is CASSPLNSASNYGYTF. In nucleotides, the CDR3 is TGTGCCAGCAGTCCTCTAAACAGTGCTTCTAACTATGGCTACACCTTC.

This clone is a singleton in its sample. The V and J genes are TRBV5-4 and TRBJ2-7; D perhaps matches TRBD2 (5 bases). This CDR3 contains 15 residues. The germline CDR1 and CDR2 sequences are SGHNT and YYREEE (reference sequence). V was trimmed by 4 bases and J by 5 bases, leaving 19 bases between them. The CDR3 DNA sequence: TGTGCCAGCAGCGCGGGCTTCCTCAGGACGGACGAGCAGTACTTC. Its translation: CASSAGFLRTDEQYF.

The J gene is TRBJ1-2, the V gene TRBV23-1, with D possibly being TRBD1 (5 bases). TRBV23-1 is noted as an ORF with a role that remains uncertain. The CDR3 consists of 14 residues. Trimming removed 0 bases at V and 4 bases at J, with 9 bases between. The CDR3, as DNA: TGCGCCAGCAGTCAATCGGGGGGACTCTATGGCTACACCTTC. Amino acid sequence: CASSQSGGLYGYTF.

The chain links TRBV5-1 to TRBJ2-7, with D perhaps TRBD1 (6 bases). With 4 bases removed from V and 6 bases from J, the gap between germline ends came to 17 bases. CDR1 SGHRS and CDR2 YFSETQ come from the germline V gene. CDR3 length: 14 residues. CDR3 in amino acids: CASSARTDVPEQYF. The CDR3 DNA reads TGCGCCAGCAGCGCGCGGACAGACGTTCCCGAGCAGTACTTC. Full variable domain (outside the CDR3, taken from reference TRBV5-1 and TRBJ2-7): KAGVTQTPRYLIKTRGQQVTLSCSPISGHRSVSWYQQTPGQGLQFLFEYFSETQRNKGNFPGRFSGRQFSNSRSEMNVSTLELGDSALYLCASSARTDVPEQYFGPGTRLTVT.

The chain has TRBV18 and TRBJ1-5; D ambiguous. The CDR3 sequence is 14 residues long. The germline CDR1 and CDR2 sequences are KGHSH and LQKENI. V was cut by 2 bases and J by 10 bases, with 15 bases left in between. The CDR3 bases are TGTGCCAGCTCACCAGCGGGTGGCGGACCCCCCCAGCATTTT. It yields the protein CASSPAGGGPPQHF.

A note on this clone: The identical CDR3 is also encoded by other nucleotide sequences in the sample. The V gene is TRBV5-6, the J gene TRBJ2-7; TRBD1 is a possible D gene (6 bases). The V gene lost 2 bases and the J gene lost 7 bases, with 16 bases spanning the gap. CDR1 and CDR2 from the germline V gene are SGHDT and YYEEEE. This CDR3 contains 14 residues. The CDR3 coding sequence is TGTGCCAGCAGCTTCCAAACAGGGACCGGGGAGCAGTACTTC. It yields the protein CASSFQTGTGEQYF.